This T cell receptor (beta chain) was retrieved from a study of PD-1 blockade in classical Hodgkin lymphoma. The overall study: Treatment was intravenous nivolumab, 3 mg/kg every 2 weeks, until progression. Findings of the study overall: Later analyses included only patients treated at least 1 year post-ASCT. By C4D1, CD4+ diversity increased significantly, especially in complete responders. Before treatment, TCR diversity in newly diagnosed patients was reportedly lower than in healthy donors.

The table came from immunoSEQ multiplex PCR; TCRdb's copy has only in-frame clones and leaves some out. The sample lists 90,000 to 100,000 clones, roughly 79% occurring once. A word on this clone: Its specificity is unknown.

The patients all showed relapse after autologous stem cell transplantation, while their brentuximab vedotin exposure varied. Germline lookup yields CDR1 PRHDT and CDR2 FYEKMQ (reference sequence). The CDR3 loop spans 15 amino acids. V lost 6 bases and J lost 5, with 18 bases in between. Sequenced here: peripheral blood mononuclear cells (PBMCs), sampled before the second cycle of nivolumab. The sequence came from a human donor with classical Hodgkin lymphoma. The rearrangement links TRBV13 to TRBJ2-3, with no clear D. As DNA, the CDR3 is TGTGCCAGCAGTTCCCCCCGCGCGTCGGGAGATACGCAGTATTTT. Translated: CASSSPRASGDTQYF.